The 30 T cell receptor beta chains below all came from one sample that was sequenced in a study of response to subunit inactivated influenza vaccine. TCRdb recomputed calls from the RT-PCR reads with MiXCR, one row per CDR3 protein. The data show some 800,000 distinct CDR3 sequences, about 20% seen once. The specimen was PBMCs from blood, collected approximately 5 days after vaccination. The source is a man aged 50 or older who received an inactivated influenza vaccine.

V gene TRBV10-3 combines with J gene TRBJ2-2, with 9 nucleotides matching TRBD1. This CDR3 has 14 residues. Germline V lookup: CDR1 ENHRY, CDR2 SYGVKD. V shed 6 bases, J shed 5 bases, and the junction held 4 bases outside the gene matches. The CDR3 spells CAISGQGQTGELFF. Written as DNA, the CDR3 is TGTGCCATCAGCGGACAGGGGCAGACCGGGGAGCTGTTTTTT.

The table lists this clonotype with a few counts. One end of the junction fails to match germline, which may point to a read error. This sequence joins TRBV24-1 and TRBJ2-5, with D uncertain. Germline-derived CDR1 and CDR2 are KGHDR and SFDVKD. This CDR3 spans 13 amino acids. The DNA for the CDR3 is TGTGCCACCAGTGATGACTCGCTAGAGTCCCAGTACTTC. Amino acids: CATSDDSLESQYF.

In its sample, this clonotype was seen a few times. The chain employs TRBV11-1 and TRBJ1-1; 8 bases align to TRBD1. Trimming at V came to 2 bases and at J to 2 bases, leaving 16 bases not matched to a gene. CDR1 is SGHAT, CDR2 FQDESV, per germline (reference sequence). This CDR3 spans 19 amino acids. CDR3 bases: TGTGCCAGCAGCTTAATAAGGCGTGGACAGGGAACCAAAAACACTGAAGCTTTCTTT. Translated: CASSLIRRGQGTKNTEAFF.

This clonotype was counted a few times. The chain combines TRBV5-1 with TRBJ1-3; 8 bases are a match to TRBD1. Germline lookup yields CDR1 SGHRS and CDR2 YFSETQ. Germline trimming cut 1 base from V and 0 bases from J; bases unmatched to any gene: 6. CDR3 size: 17 residues. The CDR3: CASSLSLGQASGNTIYF. Written as DNA, the CDR3 is TGCGCCAGCAGCTTGTCGTTGGGACAGGCCTCTGGAAACACCATATATTTT. The whole variable domain, filled in from reference TRBV5-1 and TRBJ1-3, reads KAGVTQTPRYLIKTRGQQVTLSCSPISGHRSVSWYQQTPGQGLQFLFEYFSETQRNKGNFPGRFSGRQFSNSRSEMNVSTLELGDSALYLCASSLSLGQASGNTIYFGEGSWLTVV.

The chain carries TRBV28 and TRBJ2-7; maybe TRBD1 (6 bases). In germline, CDR1 is MDHEN, CDR2 SYDVKM. The CDR3 has 14 amino acids. Trimming took off 6 bases at V and 7 bases at J, with 19 bases between the two ends. In DNA, the CDR3 is TGTGCCAGCAGAAAAACAGGGATCCCGGGGGAGCAGTACTTC. It codes for CASRKTGIPGEQYF.

This rearrangement joins TRBV12-3 or TRBV12-4 to TRBJ2-2; D tentatively fits TRBD1 or TRBD2 (9 bases each). The V and J ends lost 7 bases and 7 bases respectively, with 25 bases between them. This CDR3 has 17 residues. The CDR3 reads CASTGQGFGTSLGELFF. CDR3 bases: TGTGCCAGCACGGGACAGGGATTTGGGACTAGCCTCGGGGAGCTGTTTTTT.

The table lists this clonotype with a few counts. The rearrangement links TRBV18 to TRBJ2-3, with D tentatively TRBD1 (6 bases). Germline CDR1 KGHSH, CDR2 LQKENI. The V end was cut by 2 bases, the J end by 4 bases, with 13 bases between. The CDR3 extends over 15 amino acids. DNA of the CDR3: TGTGCCAGCTCACCAAACGCAGGGGTGGCAGATACGCAGTATTTT. As protein: CASSPNAGVADTQYF.

This clonotype was counted a few times. The chain joins TRBV20-1 to TRBJ1-5, with D perhaps matching TRBD1 (5 bases). Trimming removed 2 bases from V and 5 bases from J, with 13 bases in between. The V gene's germline CDR1 is DFQATT and CDR2 SNEGSKA (reference sequence). The CDR3 is made up of 14 amino acids. The CDR3 DNA is TGCAGTGCTAGAAGTGGCCGGGACCATCAGCCCCAGCATTTT. Translating gives CSARSGRDHQPQHF.

V is TRBV9 and J is TRBJ2-3; D may be TRBD2 (5 bases). V gave up 4 bases and J gave up 2 bases, with 14 bases separating them. This CDR3 comprises 15 residues. CDR1 is SGDLS and CDR2 is YYNGEE in the germline V gene. This CDR3 is CASSITPGYTDTQYF. The CDR3 DNA is TGTGCCAGCAGCATCACCCCGGGATACACAGATACGCAGTATTTT.

The gene calls are TRBV20-1 and TRBJ2-1; 9 bases fit TRBD2. Looked up from germline, CDR1 is DFQATT and CDR2 is SNEGSKA (reference sequence). This CDR3 is built from 15 residues. The J segment lost 9 bases and the V segment lost 4 bases, leaving 13 bases of the junction unmatched. For the CDR3, the DNA is TGCAGTGCTAAATTACCGGGACTAGCTATGGGTGAGCAGTTCTTC. This sequence encodes CSAKLPGLAMGEQFF.

The chain links TRBV12-3 or TRBV12-4 to TRBJ1-1, with 10 bases identical to TRBD1. Trimming removed 6 bases from V and 6 bases from J; junction bases left unmatched: 7. This CDR3 is built from 14 residues. The DNA of the CDR3 is TGTGCCAGCAGCCACCGGGACAGGGGTCCTGAAGCTTTCTTT. Its translation is CASSHRDRGPEAFF.

This chain joins TRBV12-3 or TRBV12-4 and TRBJ1-5; D is uncertain. This CDR3 is 17 amino acids long. Trimming shortened V by 7 bases and J by 0 bases, and 19 bases separated the two germline ends. The CDR3 DNA reads as TGTGCCAGCACTTTGAGAAGTCCGGGGTATAGCAATCAGCCCCAGCATTTT. This gives the protein CASTLRSPGYSNQPQHF.

This rearrangement joins TRBV20-1 to TRBJ1-1; 7 bases line up with TRBD1. Germline CDR1 DFQATT, CDR2 SNEGSKA (reference sequence). The V and J ends lost 0 bases and 4 bases, in that order; junction bases with no gene match: 5. The CDR3 sequence is 14 residues long. The CDR3 DNA follows: TGCAGTGCTAGAGAGATGACAGGGCTCACTGAAGCTTTCTTT. It encodes CSAREMTGLTEAFF.

This clonotype has a handful of counts. This chain connects TRBV9 to TRBJ2-1; the D gene is possibly TRBD2 (6 bases). CDR1 is SGDLS and CDR2 is YYNGEE in the germline V gene. V was trimmed by 4 bases and J by 4 bases, leaving 18 bases between them. This CDR3 comprises 16 residues. CDR3: CASSKGLASDYNEQFF. As DNA, the CDR3 is TGTGCCAGCAGCAAAGGGTTGGCTAGCGATTACAATGAGCAGTTCTTC.

The chain uses TRBV24-1 and TRBJ2-1; TRBD2 is a possible D gene (7 bases). The V gene's germline CDR1 is KGHDR and CDR2 SFDVKD. The CDR3 length is 15 residues. The CDR3 region is CAPHPWRGPYNEQFF. In DNA form, the CDR3 reads TGTGCGCCCCACCCCTGGCGGGGGCCGTACAATGAGCAGTTCTTC.

This clonotype was recorded a few times. V and J are TRBV5-1 and TRBJ1-2; the D is unclear. Between the trimmed V and J ends, which lost 4 bases and 0 bases, there was a span of 19 bases. CDR3 length: 17 amino acids. CDR1 is SGHRS and CDR2 is YFSETQ in the germline V gene. CDR3 in amino acids: CASSVGLMALANYGYTF. CDR3 in DNA: TGCGCCAGCAGCGTGGGATTGATGGCTCTAGCTAACTATGGCTACACCTTC.

The chain combines TRBV7-9 with TRBJ2-5, with 9 positions matching TRBD2. Per germline, CDR1 SEHNR and CDR2 FQNEAQ (reference sequence). J was trimmed by 1 base and V by 5 bases; bases with no gene match: 11. This CDR3 has 17 amino acids. Written as DNA, the CDR3 is TGTGCCAGCAGCACCCACTTGAGCGGGGGGTTCCAAGAGACCCAGTACTTC. Its translation: CASSTHLSGGFQETQYF. Full variable domain (rest looked up from reference TRBV7-9 and TRBJ2-5): DTGVSQNPRHKITKRGQNVTFRCDPISEHNRLYWYRQTLGQGPEFLTYFQNEAQLEKSRLLSDRFSAERPKGSFSTLEIQRTEQGDSAMYLCASSTHLSGGFQETQYFGPGTRLLVL.

This chain joins TRBV27 and TRBJ2-1; 8 nucleotides match TRBD1. Germline V gene sequence: CDR1 MNHEY, CDR2 SMNVEV (reference sequence). Trimming took 10 bases from V and 5 from J; bases not matched to a gene: 19. The CDR3 loop spans 17 amino acids. CDR3 region: CATSQGGSLYGHNEQFF. The DNA for the CDR3 is TGTGCCACCTCACAGGGGGGTAGCCTTTACGGCCACAATGAGCAGTTCTTC.

The genes are TRBV20-1 and TRBJ2-6; no firm D call. The CDR3 is made up of 14 amino acids. The ends were cut back, 7 bases at V and 0 bases at J, with 10 bases in the middle. From germline, CDR1 is DFQATT and CDR2 SNEGSKA (reference sequence). The CDR3 here is CSGASDSGANVLTF. As DNA, the CDR3 is TGCAGTGGGGCGAGCGACTCTGGGGCCAACGTCCTGACTTTC.

This clonotype was counted between two and nine times. The rearrangement uses TRBV5-1 and TRBJ1-6; tentative D call: TRBD1 (5 bases). Germline loops: CDR1 SGHRS, CDR2 YFSETQ. The ends were cut back, 2 bases at V and 5 bases at J, with 14 bases in the middle. This CDR3 spans 16 amino acids. This chain's CDR3 is CASSLGEGNHNSPLHF. The DNA for the CDR3 is TGCGCCAGCAGCTTAGGGGAGGGCAACCATAATTCACCCCTCCACTTT.

CDR3 protein: CASKEGPTYSGANVLTF. CDR3 nucleotide sequence: TGCGCCAGCAAGGAGGGGCCGACATACTCTGGGGCCAACGTCCTGACTTTC. The V and J genes are TRBV5-1 and TRBJ2-6; maybe TRBD2 (6 bases). Germline CDR1 SGHRS, CDR2 YFSETQ. CDR3 length: 17 amino acids. V lost 6 bases to trimming and J lost 0 bases, with 16 bases between them.

The chain is built from TRBV4-1 and TRBJ2-5; tentatively, D is TRBD1 (6 bases). The V gene's germline CDR1 is MGHRA and CDR2 YSYEKL. There are 16 residues in the CDR3. Trimming stripped 1 base from V and 2 bases from J, with 14 bases between. CDR3: CASSQGSGTRQETQYF. CDR3 sequence (DNA): TGCGCCAGCAGCCAAGGGTCCGGGACAAGACAAGAGACCCAGTACTTC.

A remark on this clonotype: An end of the junction differs from the germline gene, which may be a read error. The CDR3 sequence: CASSHIDSSSYEQYF. The CDR3 region has the DNA TGTGCCAGCAGCCATATTGACTCAAGCTCCTATGAGCAGTACTTC. V gene TRBV4-2 combines with J gene TRBJ2-7; D is ambiguous. The CDR3 has 15 residues. Germline V gives CDR1 LGHNA, CDR2 YNFKEQ.

This clonotype was detected a few times. The V gene is TRBV20-1, the J gene TRBJ2-7; TRBD1 or TRBD2 may be the D gene (5 bases each). This CDR3 has 17 residues. V lost 4 bases, J lost 3 bases, and 25 bases lay in between. CDR1 and CDR2 from the germline V gene are DFQATT and SNEGSKA (reference sequence). The CDR3 region is CSATLRTPGPFLYEQYF. DNA of the CDR3: TGCAGTGCTACCCTGAGAACTCCGGGACCCTTCCTCTACGAGCAGTACTTC.

This clonotype has a single count. The chain uses TRBV7-9 and TRBJ2-2; 9 nucleotides match TRBD1. Trimming at V came to 7 bases and at J to 6 bases, leaving 12 bases not matched to a gene. Germline V gene data show CDR1 as SEHNR and CDR2 as FQNEAQ (reference sequence). The CDR3 consists of 16 residues. The CDR3 sequence: CASNPRGTGFSGELFF. In DNA, the CDR3 is TGTGCCAGCAACCCAAGGGGGACAGGGTTCTCCGGGGAGCTGTTTTTT. The full variable domain, its missing parts supplied by reference TRBV7-9 and TRBJ2-2, is DTGVSQNPRHKITKRGQNVTFRCDPISEHNRLYWYRQTLGQGPEFLTYFQNEAQLEKSRLLSDRFSAERPKGSFSTLEIQRTEQGDSAMYLCASNPRGTGFSGELFFGEGSRLTVL.

The rearrangement uses TRBV6-1 and TRBJ1-2, with a weak D call TRBD1 (6 bases). The CDR3 has 15 residues. With 4 bases removed from V and 0 bases from J, the gap between germline ends came to 12 bases. CDR1 and CDR2 from the germline V gene are MNHNS and SASEGT. The CDR3 here is CASSVRDTTNYGYTF. The CDR3 DNA is TGTGCCAGCAGTGTTCGGGACACAACTAACTATGGCTACACCTTC.

The CDR3 DNA sequence: TGCAGTGCTAGAGGGGGGACATCTAGCACAGATACGCAGTATTTT. Translating gives CSARGGTSSTDTQYF. The V call is TRBV20-1, the J call TRBJ2-3; tentatively, D is TRBD1 (6 bases). CDR3 length: 15 residues. Germline V CDR1 and CDR2: DFQATT, SNEGSKA (reference sequence). Trimming took off 1 base at V and 0 bases at J, with 11 bases between the two ends.

The table lists this clonotype with a few counts. The V gene is TRBV20-1, the J gene TRBJ2-4; D might be TRBD2 (5 bases). Germline V lookup: CDR1 DFQATT, CDR2 SNEGSKA (reference sequence). The CDR3 is made up of 11 amino acids. Deletions cut 6 bases from V and 9 bases from J, with 12 bases between. Here the CDR3 DNA reads TGCAGTGCATCCACTAGGAGCATTCAGTACTTC. Residues: CSASTRSIQYF.

The chain combines TRBV20-1 with TRBJ2-2; TRBD1 matches at 7 bases. The J segment lost 4 bases and the V segment lost 3 bases, leaving 8 bases of the junction unmatched. Germline CDR1 reads DFQATT; CDR2 reads SNEGSKA (reference sequence). This CDR3 spans 15 amino acids. In DNA form, the CDR3 reads TGCAGTGCTAGGTTGACAGGGAGATCCACCGGGGAGCTGTTTTTT. Translating it yields CSARLTGRSTGELFF.

A few counts support this clonotype. The gene calls are TRBV29-1 and TRBJ2-3, with D unclear. Germline CDR1 and CDR2: SQVTM and ANQGSEA. The CDR3 totals 14 residues. V was trimmed by 4 bases and J by 2 bases, leaving 13 bases between them. CDR3 in DNA: TGCAGCGTTGTCGGCAGCTTGCCCACAGATACGCAGTATTTT. Protein: CSVVGSLPTDTQYF.